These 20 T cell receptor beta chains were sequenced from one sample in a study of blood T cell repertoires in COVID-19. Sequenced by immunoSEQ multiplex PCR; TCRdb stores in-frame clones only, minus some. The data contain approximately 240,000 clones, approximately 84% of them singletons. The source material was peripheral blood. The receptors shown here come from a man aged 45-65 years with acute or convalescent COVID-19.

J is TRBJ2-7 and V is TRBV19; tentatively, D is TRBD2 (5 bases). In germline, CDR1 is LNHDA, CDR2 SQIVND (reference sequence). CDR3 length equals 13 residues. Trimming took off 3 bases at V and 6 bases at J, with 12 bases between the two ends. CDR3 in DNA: TGTGCCAGTAGTATCGGTCTAGCATCCGAGCAGTACTTC. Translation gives CASSIGLASEQYF. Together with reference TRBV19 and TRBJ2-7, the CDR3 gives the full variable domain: DGGITQSPKYLFRKEGQNVTLSCEQNLNHDAMYWYRQDPGQGLRLIYYSQIVNDFQKGDIAEGYSVSREKKESFPLTVTSAQKNPTAFYLCASSIGLASEQYFGPGTRLTVT.

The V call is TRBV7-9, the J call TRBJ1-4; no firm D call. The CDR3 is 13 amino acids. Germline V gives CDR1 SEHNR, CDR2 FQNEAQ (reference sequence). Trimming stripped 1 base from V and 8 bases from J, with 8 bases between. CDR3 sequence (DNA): TGTGCCAGCAGCTTAGGGAGCGGGGAAAAACTGTTTTTT. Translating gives CASSLGSGEKLFF.

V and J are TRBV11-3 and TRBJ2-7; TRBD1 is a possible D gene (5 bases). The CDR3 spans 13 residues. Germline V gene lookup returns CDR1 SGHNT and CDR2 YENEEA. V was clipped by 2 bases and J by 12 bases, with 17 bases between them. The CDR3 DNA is TGTGCCAGCAGCTTACGTCACAGGCCAACTGCGTACTTC. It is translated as CASSLRHRPTAYF.

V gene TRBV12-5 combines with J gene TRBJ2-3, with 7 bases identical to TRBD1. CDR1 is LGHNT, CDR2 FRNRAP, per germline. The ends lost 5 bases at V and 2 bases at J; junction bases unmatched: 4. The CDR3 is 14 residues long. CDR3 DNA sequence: TGTGCTAGTGGTCTGGGACAGACCACAGATACGCAGTATTTT. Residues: CASGLGQTTDTQYF.

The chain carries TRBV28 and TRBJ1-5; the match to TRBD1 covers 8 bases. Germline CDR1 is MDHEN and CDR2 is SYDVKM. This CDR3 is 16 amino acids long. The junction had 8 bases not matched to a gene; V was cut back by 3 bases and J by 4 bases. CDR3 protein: CASSLLSTGVNQPQHF. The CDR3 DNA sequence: TGTGCCAGCAGTTTGTTATCGACAGGGGTGAATCAGCCCCAGCATTTT.

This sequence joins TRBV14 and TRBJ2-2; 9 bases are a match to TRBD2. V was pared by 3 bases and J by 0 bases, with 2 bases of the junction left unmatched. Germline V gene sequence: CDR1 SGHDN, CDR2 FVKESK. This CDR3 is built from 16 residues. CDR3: CASSHIAGANTGELFF. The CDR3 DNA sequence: TGTGCCAGCAGCCACATAGCGGGAGCGAACACCGGGGAGCTGTTTTTT.

DNA of the CDR3: TGTGCCAGCAGCCCCCCTTATTCACCCCTCCACTTT. Translation gives CASSPPYSPLHF. This chain links TRBV6-5 with TRBJ1-6; no clear D gene. The germline CDR1 and CDR2 sequences are MNHEY and SVGAGI. The CDR3 has 12 residues. Trimming pared 6 bases from V and 8 bases from J, leaving 8 bases between.

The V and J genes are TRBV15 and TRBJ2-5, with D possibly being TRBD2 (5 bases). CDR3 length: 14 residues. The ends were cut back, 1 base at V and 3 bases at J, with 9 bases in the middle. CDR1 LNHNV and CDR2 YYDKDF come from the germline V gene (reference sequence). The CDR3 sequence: CATSRGIGEETQYF. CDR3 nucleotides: TGTGCCACCAGCAGAGGGATCGGGGAAGAGACCCAGTACTTC.

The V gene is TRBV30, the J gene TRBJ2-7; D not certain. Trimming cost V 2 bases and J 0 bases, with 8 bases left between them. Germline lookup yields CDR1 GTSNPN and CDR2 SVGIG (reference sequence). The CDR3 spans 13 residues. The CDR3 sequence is CAWSLIDSYEQYF. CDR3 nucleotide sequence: TGTGCCTGGAGTCTTATAGACTCCTACGAGCAGTACTTC.

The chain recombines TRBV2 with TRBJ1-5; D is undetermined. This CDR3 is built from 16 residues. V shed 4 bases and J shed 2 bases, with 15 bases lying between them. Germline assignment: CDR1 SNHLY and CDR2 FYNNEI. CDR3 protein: CASSVKTWVGNQPQHF. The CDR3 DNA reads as TGTGCCAGCAGTGTAAAGACATGGGTTGGCAATCAGCCCCAGCATTTT.

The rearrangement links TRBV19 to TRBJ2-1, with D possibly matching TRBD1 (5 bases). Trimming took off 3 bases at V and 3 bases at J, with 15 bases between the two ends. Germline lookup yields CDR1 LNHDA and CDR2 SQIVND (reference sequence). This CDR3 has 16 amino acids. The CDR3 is CASSIFQGSLYNEQFF. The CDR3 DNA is TGTGCCAGTAGTATCTTCCAGGGTAGTCTCTACAATGAGCAGTTCTTC.

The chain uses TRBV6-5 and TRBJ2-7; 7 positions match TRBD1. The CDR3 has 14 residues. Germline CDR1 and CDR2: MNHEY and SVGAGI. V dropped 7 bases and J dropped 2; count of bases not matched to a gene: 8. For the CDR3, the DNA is TGTGCCAGCATCAAGAAGGGGGCGGCCTACGAGCAGTACTTC. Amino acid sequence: CASIKKGAAYEQYF.

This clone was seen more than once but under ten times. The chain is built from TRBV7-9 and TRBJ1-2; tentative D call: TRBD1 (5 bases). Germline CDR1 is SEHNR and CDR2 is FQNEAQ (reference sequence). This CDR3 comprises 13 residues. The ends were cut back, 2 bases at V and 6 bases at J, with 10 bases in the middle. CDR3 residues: CASSLIPGHGYTF. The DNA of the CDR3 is TGTGCCAGCAGCTTAATACCAGGGCATGGCTACACCTTC. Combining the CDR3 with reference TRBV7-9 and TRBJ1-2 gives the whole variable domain DTGVSQNPRHKITKRGQNVTFRCDPISEHNRLYWYRQTLGQGPEFLTYFQNEAQLEKSRLLSDRFSAERPKGSFSTLEIQRTEQGDSAMYLCASSLIPGHGYTFGSGTRLTVV.

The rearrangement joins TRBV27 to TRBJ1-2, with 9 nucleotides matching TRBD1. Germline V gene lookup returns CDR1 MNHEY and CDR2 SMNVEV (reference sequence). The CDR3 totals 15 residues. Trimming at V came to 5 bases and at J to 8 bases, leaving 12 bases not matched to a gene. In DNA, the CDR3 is TGTGCCAGCAGTCGAGGGACAGGGTCTAAAGGAGGCTACACCTTC. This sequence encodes CASSRGTGSKGGYTF.

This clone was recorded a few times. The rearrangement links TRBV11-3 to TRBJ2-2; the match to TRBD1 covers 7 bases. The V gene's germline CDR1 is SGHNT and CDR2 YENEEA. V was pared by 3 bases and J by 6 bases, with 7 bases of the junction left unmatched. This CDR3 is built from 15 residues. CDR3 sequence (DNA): TGTGCCAGCAGCTTGACAGGGTCACGCGCCGGGGAGCTGTTTTTT. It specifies CASSLTGSRAGELFF. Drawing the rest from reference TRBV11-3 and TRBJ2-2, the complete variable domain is EAGVVQSPRYKIIEKKQPVAFWCNPISGHNTLYWYLQNLGQGPELLIRYENEEAVDDSQLPKDRFSAERLKGVDSTLKIQPAELGDSAVYLCASSLTGSRAGELFFGEGSRLTVL.

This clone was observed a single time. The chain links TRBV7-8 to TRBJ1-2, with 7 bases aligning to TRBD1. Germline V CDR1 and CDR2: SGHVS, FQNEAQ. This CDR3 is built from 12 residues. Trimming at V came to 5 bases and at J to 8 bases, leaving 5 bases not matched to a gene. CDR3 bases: TGTGCCAGCAGCCACAGGGGTCGGGGCTACACCTTC. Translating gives CASSHRGRGYTF.

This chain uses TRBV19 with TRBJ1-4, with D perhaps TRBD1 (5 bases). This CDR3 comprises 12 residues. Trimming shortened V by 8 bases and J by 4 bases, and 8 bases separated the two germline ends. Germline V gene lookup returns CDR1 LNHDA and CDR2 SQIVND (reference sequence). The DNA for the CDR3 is TGTGCCAGTCAGGGTCGTAATGAAAAACTGTTTTTT. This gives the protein CASQGRNEKLFF.

CDR3 sequence: CASSLTGTVNQPQHF. CDR3 in DNA: TGTGCCAGCAGTTTGACAGGTACGGTGAATCAGCCCCAGCATTTT. This sequence joins TRBV27 and TRBJ1-5; tentatively, D is TRBD1 (6 bases). Germline V gene sequence: CDR1 MNHEY, CDR2 SMNVEV (reference sequence). The CDR3 is 15 residues long. V was cut by 3 bases and J by 4 bases, with 13 bases left in between.

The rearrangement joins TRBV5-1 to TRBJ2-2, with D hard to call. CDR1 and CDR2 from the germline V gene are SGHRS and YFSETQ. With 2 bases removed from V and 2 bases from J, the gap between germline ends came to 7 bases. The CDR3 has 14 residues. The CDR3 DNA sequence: TGCGCCAGCAGCTTAAAACTTAACACCGGGGAGCTGTTTTTT. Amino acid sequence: CASSLKLNTGELFF.

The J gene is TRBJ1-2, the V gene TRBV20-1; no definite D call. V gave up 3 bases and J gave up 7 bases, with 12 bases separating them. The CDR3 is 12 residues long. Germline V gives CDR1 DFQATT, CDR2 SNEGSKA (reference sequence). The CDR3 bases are TGCAGTGCTAGTCGGGGAAAGGCTGGCTACACCTTC. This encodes CSASRGKAGYTF.